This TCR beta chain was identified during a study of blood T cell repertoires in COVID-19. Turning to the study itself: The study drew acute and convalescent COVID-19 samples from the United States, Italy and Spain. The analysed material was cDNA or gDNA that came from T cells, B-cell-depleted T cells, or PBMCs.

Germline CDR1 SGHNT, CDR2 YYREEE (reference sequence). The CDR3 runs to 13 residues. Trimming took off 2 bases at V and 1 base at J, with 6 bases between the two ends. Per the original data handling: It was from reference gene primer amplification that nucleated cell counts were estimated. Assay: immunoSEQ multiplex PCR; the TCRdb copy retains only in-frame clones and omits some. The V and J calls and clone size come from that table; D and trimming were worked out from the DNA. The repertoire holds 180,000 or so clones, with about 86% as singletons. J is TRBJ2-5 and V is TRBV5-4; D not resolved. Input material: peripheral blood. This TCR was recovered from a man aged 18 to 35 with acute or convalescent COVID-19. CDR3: CASSLATQETQYF. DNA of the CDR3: TGTGCCAGCAGCTTAGCCACCCAAGAGACCCAGTACTTC.